Shown below are 27 T cell receptor beta chains from a single sample sequenced in a study of cytomegalovirus exposure and HLA in healthy donors. The PCR employed 60 Vbeta primers together with 13 Jbeta primers. Measured with immunoSEQ multiplex PCR; TCRdb has only the in-frame clones, and not every one. Among around 130,000 clones listed, approximately 80% were seen once. Sequenced sample: PBMCs. All receptors come from a man in his forties in good health and CMV-seronegative.

This chain connects TRBV11-2 to TRBJ2-7; the match to TRBD1 covers 7 bases. Trimming at V came to 6 bases and at J to 5 bases, leaving 10 bases not matched to a gene. The CDR3 is 14 residues long. In germline, CDR1 is SGHAT, CDR2 FQNNGV. CDR3 sequence (DNA): TGTGCCAGCAGGCAATCCGGGACAGACCACGAGCAGTACTTC. As protein: CASRQSGTDHEQYF.

This clone was counted a single time. The chain recombines TRBV15 with TRBJ1-2, with D hard to call. The germline CDR1 and CDR2 sequences are LNHNV and YYDKDF (reference sequence). V was shortened by 5 bases and J by 2 bases, with 12 bases between the two germline ends. The CDR3 is made up of 14 amino acids. DNA of the CDR3: TGTGCCACCAGCCCTTCGGCGGAGAACTATGGCTACACCTTC. It encodes CATSPSAENYGYTF.

The rearrangement joins TRBV7-9 to TRBJ1-6; D remains ambiguous. Germline V CDR1 and CDR2: SEHNR, FQNEAQ (reference sequence). V was shortened by 10 bases and J by 6 bases, with 19 bases between the two germline ends. The CDR3 is 15 amino acids. The CDR3 loop reads CATPIGGLTNSPLHF. CDR3 DNA sequence: TGTGCCACCCCGATTGGCGGTCTCACTAATTCACCCCTCCACTTT.

The V gene is TRBV6-1, the J gene TRBJ1-4; 8 positions agree with TRBD1. Germline assignment: CDR1 MNHNS and CDR2 SASEGT. This CDR3 is 16 amino acids long. The ends lost 2 bases at V and 4 bases at J; junction bases unmatched: 6. CDR3 sequence: CASSEWETGGNEKLFF. CDR3 DNA sequence: TGTGCCAGCAGTGAATGGGAAACAGGGGGTAATGAAAAACTGTTTTTT.

This clone was seen a handful of times. The rearrangement uses TRBV5-4 and TRBJ2-5, with 7 nucleotides matching TRBD2. Germline values: CDR1 SGHNT, CDR2 YYREEE (reference sequence). V lost 3 bases and J lost 1; bases outside the gene matches: 6. The CDR3 runs to 15 residues. The CDR3 DNA sequence: TGTGCCAGCAGCTCTTCGCGGGGGACCCAAGAGACCCAGTACTTC. The encoded protein is CASSSSRGTQETQYF.

The chain uses TRBV2 and TRBJ1-5, with 7 bases that match TRBD1. Germline V gives CDR1 SNHLY, CDR2 FYNNEI. The length of the CDR3 is 15 residues. V trimming: 6 bases; J trimming: 0 bases; junction bases outside the gene matches: 5. The CDR3 DNA reads as TGTGCCAGCAGCACAGGGGATTATAGCAATCAGCCCCAGCATTTT. This translates into CASSTGDYSNQPQHF.

The chain has TRBV10-2 and TRBJ1-1, with D perhaps TRBD1 (6 bases). The CDR3 covers 13 residues. V lost 8 bases and J lost 3, with 13 bases in between. Germline V lookup: CDR1 WSHSY, CDR2 SAAADI. The CDR3 sequence is CASRRGRDTEAFF. The CDR3 DNA reads as TGCGCCAGCCGGAGGGGGAGGGACACTGAAGCTTTCTTT.

The V and J genes are TRBV10-3 and TRBJ2-7, with a weak D call TRBD1 (6 bases). Trimming pared 0 bases from V and 3 bases from J, leaving 15 bases between. CDR3 size: 16 residues. CDR1 is ENHRY and CDR2 is SYGVKD in the germline V gene. CDR3 residues: CAISESTTGQLYEQYF. The DNA for the CDR3 is TGTGCCATCAGTGAGTCCACGACTGGACAGCTCTACGAGCAGTACTTC.

This rearrangement joins TRBV10-1 to TRBJ2-2; 9 bases map to TRBD2. Germline V gives CDR1 WNHNN, CDR2 SYGVQD (reference sequence). The CDR3 covers 19 residues. With 3 bases clipped from V and 0 bases from J, the junction kept 11 bases outside the gene matches. The CDR3 region has the DNA TGCGCCAGCAGTGAAGGTCTAGCGGGGCCCTTCGCGAACACCGGGGAGCTGTTTTTT. Its protein is CASSEGLAGPFANTGELFF.

The J gene is TRBJ2-7, the V gene TRBV18; TRBD1 matches 9 bases. This CDR3 region has 15 residues. Germline V CDR1 and CDR2: KGHSH, LQKENI. The ends lost 2 bases at V and 4 bases at J; junction bases unmatched: 6. The CDR3 here is CASSPARDRDYEQYF. The DNA for the CDR3 is TGTGCCAGCTCACCAGCTCGGGACAGGGATTACGAGCAGTACTTC.

The chain combines TRBV5-1 with TRBJ2-7; TRBD2 aligns across 12 bases. The CDR3 has 16 amino acids. The ends lost 4 bases at V and 6 bases at J; junction bases unmatched: 11. CDR1 and CDR2 from the germline V gene are SGHRS and YFSETQ. Written as DNA, the CDR3 is TGCGCCAGCAGCGCGGGACTAGCGGGCTTCCCTTTCGAGCAGTACTTC. Its protein is CASSAGLAGFPFEQYF.

The chain has TRBV5-6 and TRBJ1-5, with D possibly matching TRBD1 (6 bases). CDR3 length: 15 amino acids. Germline values: CDR1 SGHDT, CDR2 YYEEEE. The V and J ends lost 4 bases and 2 bases respectively, with 13 bases between them. In nucleotides, the CDR3 is TGTGCCAGCAGCGCCGGGGGGCCCGGCAATCAGCCCCAGCATTTT. This encodes CASSAGGPGNQPQHF.

This clone was seen a handful of times. The CDR3 spells CASSSNTGETEAFF. The CDR3 coding sequence is TGCGCCAGCAGCTCCAATACAGGGGAAACTGAAGCTTTCTTT. V gene TRBV5-1 combines with J gene TRBJ1-1; 7 bases line up with TRBD1. In germline, CDR1 is SGHRS, CDR2 YFSETQ. There are 14 residues in the CDR3. The V gene end was trimmed by 3 bases and the J gene end by 5 bases; junction bases not matched to a gene: 7.

V gene TRBV7-2 combines with J gene TRBJ1-2, with TRBD1 matching 11 bases. The CDR3 contains 15 residues. V was clipped by 5 bases and J by 8 bases; unmatched bases: 10. CDR1 is SGHTA, CDR2 FQGNSA, per germline. CDR3: CASSPDGQGAGGYTF. The DNA for the CDR3 is TGTGCCAGCAGCCCGGATGGACAGGGGGCAGGGGGCTACACCTTC.

This clone was seen a single time. The chain employs TRBV2 and TRBJ2-7; D perhaps matches TRBD2 (6 bases). V dropped 3 bases and J dropped 2 bases, with 11 bases sitting between them. This CDR3 has 14 amino acids. Germline V gene lookup returns CDR1 SNHLY and CDR2 FYNNEI. CDR3 sequence (DNA): TGTGCCAGCAGTGATGCGGGGTTCGCCTACGAGCAGTACTTC. It codes for CASSDAGFAYEQYF.

This sequence joins TRBV5-5 and TRBJ2-5; 7 bases match TRBD2. Trimming at V came to 3 bases and at J to 1 base, leaving 6 bases not matched to a gene. This CDR3 comprises 15 residues. Germline values: CDR1 SGHKS, CDR2 YYEKEE (reference sequence). The CDR3 nucleotides are TGTGCCAGCAGCTCGATGGGGAGGGTCCAAGAGACCCAGTACTTC. Residues: CASSSMGRVQETQYF.

The J gene is TRBJ2-6, the V gene TRBV30, with 10 bases identical to TRBD1. Germline V gives CDR1 GTSNPN, CDR2 SVGIG (reference sequence). V shed 2 bases, J shed 0 bases, and the junction held 13 bases outside the gene matches. The CDR3 extends over 20 amino acids. The CDR3 reads CAWSPGGTGVWPSGANVLTF. CDR3 bases: TGTGCCTGGAGTCCCGGCGGGACAGGGGTTTGGCCCTCTGGGGCCAACGTCCTGACTTTC.

V usage is TRBV10-3 and J usage is TRBJ1-6; 7 positions agree with TRBD1. Germline V gene data show CDR1 as ENHRY and CDR2 as SYGVKD. The CDR3 consists of 13 residues. V lost 10 bases and J lost 3; bases outside the gene matches: 3. CDR3 loop: CATRDSYNSPLHF. Here the CDR3 DNA reads TGTGCCACCAGGGACAGCTATAATTCACCCCTCCACTTT.

On this clone: The same CDR3 also results from other DNA sequences found in this sample. The chain joins TRBV18 to TRBJ2-7; 12 bases are shared with TRBD1. J was trimmed by 4 bases and V by 3 bases; bases with no gene match: 1. The CDR3 runs to 14 residues. The germline V gene has CDR1 KGHSH and CDR2 LQKENI. The CDR3 nucleotides are TGTGCCAGCTCACCGGGACAGGGGGCTTACGAGCAGTACTTC. Protein product: CASSPGQGAYEQYF.

V gene TRBV16 combines with J gene TRBJ2-5, with a possible D match to TRBD2 (5 bases). The CDR3 consists of 14 residues. V shed 4 bases and J shed 2 bases, with 11 bases lying between them. Germline V CDR1 and CDR2: KGHSY, FQNENV. The CDR3 DNA follows: TGTGCCAGCAGCCGAATTGGACTTCAAGAGACCCAGTACTTC. This gives the protein CASSRIGLQETQYF. Full variable domain (rest looked up from reference TRBV16 and TRBJ2-5): GEEVAQTPKHLVRGEGQKAKLYCAPIKGHSYVFWYQQVLKNEFKFLISFQNENVFDETGMPKERFSAKCLPNSPCSLEIQATKLEDSAVYFCASSRIGLQETQYFGPGTRLLVL.

The rearrangement links TRBV7-6 to TRBJ2-1, with 9 bases matching TRBD1. The CDR3 spans 14 residues. J lost 5 bases, V lost 5 bases, and 4 bases had no gene match. Germline CDR1 reads SGHVS; CDR2 reads FNYEAQ. CDR3 protein: CASSLGQGNNEQFF. In nucleotides, the CDR3 is TGTGCCAGCAGCCTGGGACAGGGCAACAATGAGCAGTTCTTC.

J is TRBJ1-1 and V is TRBV7-9, with TRBD1 identical over 10 bases. CDR1 and CDR2 from the germline V gene are SEHNR and FQNEAQ (reference sequence). With V trimmed by 5 bases and J by 3 bases, 3 bases remained unmatched. The CDR3 has 14 amino acids. The CDR3 nucleotides are TGTGCCAGCAGCCTTGGACAGGGGGACACTGAAGCTTTCTTT. The encoded protein is CASSLGQGDTEAFF.

The chain uses TRBV9 and TRBJ2-1; 7 bases align to TRBD2. This CDR3 region has 15 residues. The germline V gene encodes CDR1 SGDLS and CDR2 YYNGEE. V shed 4 bases, J shed 0 bases, and the junction held 4 bases outside the gene matches. The CDR3, as DNA: TGTGCCAGCAGCTTCGGCGGGAGCTCCTACAATGAGCAGTTCTTC. This translates into CASSFGGSSYNEQFF.

The chain links TRBV19 to TRBJ2-2, with a possible D match to TRBD2 (5 bases). Trimming stripped 7 bases from V and 5 bases from J, with 8 bases between. CDR3 size: 12 residues. CDR1 is LNHDA and CDR2 is SQIVND in the germline V gene (reference sequence). CDR3 bases: TGTGCCAGTACGGACTTTACCGGGGAGCTGTTTTTT. It encodes CASTDFTGELFF.

This clone has only one observation. V usage is TRBV10-3 and J usage is TRBJ1-1; D is possibly TRBD1 (6 bases). The germline V and J ends were trimmed by 6 bases and 3 bases, with 20 bases remaining between them. CDR1 is ENHRY and CDR2 is SYGVKD in the germline V gene. The CDR3 runs 16 residues. This CDR3 is CAIRSRDTLLDTEAFF. CDR3 in DNA: TGTGCCATCAGATCCCGGGACACCCTATTAGACACTGAAGCTTTCTTT.

The rearrangement uses TRBV5-1 and TRBJ1-4; D remains unclear. Trimming stripped 4 bases from V and 6 bases from J, with 13 bases between. The CDR3 is 14 residues long. Germline V gene sequence: CDR1 SGHRS, CDR2 YFSETQ. The CDR3 sequence: CASSLGRSDEKLFF. The CDR3 DNA reads TGCGCCAGCAGCCTGGGGAGGTCCGATGAAAAACTGTTTTTT.

V and J are TRBV29-1 and TRBJ2-2; 7 bases line up with TRBD1. The CDR3 covers 11 residues. Germline V CDR1 and CDR2: SQVTM, ANQGSEA. V dropped 5 bases and J dropped 11; count of bases not matched to a gene: 5. The CDR3 region is CSVPGTEELFF. CDR3 sequence (DNA): TGCAGCGTTCCGGGGACAGAAGAGCTGTTTTTT.